The following is a T cell receptor beta chain sequence with its context. What it recognizes is unknown. The germline V gene encodes CDR1 MRHNA and CDR2 SNTAGT. This CDR3 contains 15 residues. V trimming: 2 bases; J trimming: 3 bases; junction bases outside the gene matches: 7. These data are taken from a study of T cell repertoires in cytomegalovirus infection. Study-level results: There were carriers of CMV plus the relevant HLA, and cumulative public TCR beta family frequency identified them. Clonotypes of TCR beta that were HLA-C-restricted and CMV-specific dominated the ex vivo response.

TCRdb processed the reads anew with MiXCR; each CDR3 protein has one entry. Here the sample spans roughly 200,000 distinct CDR3 sequences, approximately 17% being singletons. The origin of this receptor is a human donor in good health (CMV status not recorded). Some clones in this sample may be carry-over from other donors' samples. J is TRBJ2-7 and V is TRBV6-4, with TRBD1 matching 7 bases. Sequenced sample: CD8+ T cells from PBMCs. The CDR3 DNA reads as TGTGCCAGCAGTGACCTGACAGGGACCGTCTACGAGCAGTACTTC. Its translation: CASSDLTGTVYEQYF.